These 10 T cell receptor beta chains were sequenced from one sample in a study of response to subunit inactivated influenza vaccine. Each CDR3 protein is one row after TCRdb ran MiXCR on the RT-PCR reads. The sample has 550,000 to 800,000 distinct CDR3 sequences; approximately 14% are singletons. This sample comprised PBMCs from blood, obtained roughly 12 days after vaccination. The receptors originated from a man in his fifties or sixties who received an inactivated influenza vaccine.

This clonotype has only a few counts. V and J are TRBV18 and TRBJ2-3, with a possible D match to TRBD2 (7 bases). Per the germline V gene, CDR1 is KGHSH and CDR2 is LQKENI. V was trimmed by 4 bases and J by 5 bases, leaving 22 bases between them. The CDR3 is 17 amino acids. In DNA, the CDR3 is TGTGCCAGCTCACGACCCTTTAGGGGGGGACGACGAGATACGCAGTATTTT. It yields the protein CASSRPFRGGRRDTQYF.

A few counts support this clonotype. V and J are TRBV12-3 or TRBV12-4 and TRBJ2-7, with 7 positions matching TRBD1. The V and J ends lost 6 bases and 2 bases, in that order; junction bases with no gene match: 10. The CDR3 is 15 residues long. The CDR3 spells CASSFQTGLPYEQYF. In DNA form, the CDR3 reads TGTGCCAGCAGCTTTCAGACAGGGCTACCCTACGAGCAGTACTTC.

This clonotype was counted a few times. This chain connects TRBV29-1 to TRBJ1-1; D is uncertain. Between the trimmed V and J ends, which lost 7 bases and 2 bases, there was a span of 17 bases. There are 14 residues in the CDR3. Germline V gene data show CDR1 as SQVTM and CDR2 as ANQGSEA. The CDR3 sequence: CSASGRNLNTEAFF. CDR3 coding DNA: TGCAGCGCATCCGGGAGGAATCTTAACACTGAAGCTTTCTTT.

This clonotype has just a few counts. The chain joins TRBV5-1 to TRBJ1-1, with D unclear. This CDR3 comprises 15 residues. The V end was cut by 4 bases, the J end by 1 base, with 14 bases between. CDR1 is SGHRS and CDR2 is YFSETQ in the germline V gene. The CDR3, as DNA: TGCGCCAGCAGCCCGCAGACTCCTGCGAACACTGAAGCTTTCTTT. The encoded protein is CASSPQTPANTEAFF.

The chain joins TRBV20-1 to TRBJ2-7, with D tentatively TRBD1 (6 bases). This CDR3 spans 13 amino acids. Deletions cut 1 base from V and 7 bases from J, with 14 bases between. CDR1 is DFQATT, CDR2 SNEGSKA, per germline (reference sequence). This CDR3 is CSARGDTSWEQYF. The DNA for the CDR3 is TGCAGTGCTAGAGGGGACACATCCTGGGAGCAGTACTTC.

The chain is built from TRBV4-3 and TRBJ2-7, with D unclear. The CDR3 loop spans 14 amino acids. Germline loops: CDR1 LGHNA, CDR2 YSLEER. Trimming left V 1 base short and J 4 bases short, with 11 bases between. The CDR3 region has the DNA TGCGCCAGCAGCCAAGTCGAGGCGAGTTACGAGCAGTACTTC. This translates into CASSQVEASYEQYF.

This clonotype has a count of ten or more. The chain links TRBV24-1 to TRBJ2-2, with D possibly TRBD1 on 6 matching bases. The CDR3 consists of 14 residues. Looked up from germline, CDR1 is KGHDR and CDR2 is SFDVKD. With 7 bases removed from V and 3 bases from J, the gap between germline ends came to 11 bases. As DNA, the CDR3 is TGTGCCACCAGAGAACAGGGATACACCGGGGAGCTGTTTTTT. It yields the protein CATREQGYTGELFF.

This clonotype has more than one count but fewer than ten. V and J are TRBV9 and TRBJ2-1, with 9 nucleotides matching TRBD1. The CDR3 runs 18 residues. In germline, CDR1 is SGDLS, CDR2 YYNGEE. J lost 2 bases, V lost 3 bases, and 12 bases had no gene match. The CDR3 DNA is TGTGCCAGCAGCGCAACTCCTGGGGGGACAGGGCCCTACAATGAGCAGTTCTTC. Protein: CASSATPGGTGPYNEQFF.

This clonotype has a handful of counts. CDR3 in DNA: TGTGCCAGCACCCCAGGGGACCCGTACAATGAGCAGTTCTTC. Translating gives CASTPGDPYNEQFF. The rearrangement joins TRBV28 to TRBJ2-1, with D perhaps matching TRBD1 (6 bases). The CDR3 is made up of 14 amino acids. The V gene lost 7 bases and the J gene lost 4 bases, with 14 bases spanning the gap. Looked up from germline, CDR1 is MDHEN and CDR2 is SYDVKM.

In its sample, this clonotype was seen a few times. The rearrangement links TRBV7-9 to TRBJ1-2; 7 bases align to TRBD1. Germline V gene sequence: CDR1 SEHNR, CDR2 FQNEAQ (reference sequence). The CDR3 extends over 16 amino acids. V lost 1 base to trimming and J lost 2 bases; unmatched junction nucleotides: 7. CDR3 coding DNA: TGTGCCAGCAGCTTAGGTTTGGGACAGTCAAACTATGGCTACACCTTC. Translated: CASSLGLGQSNYGYTF.